This TCR beta chain was found in a study of T-cell reconstitution after alpha-beta-depleted transplantation in children. The CDR3 loop spans 16 amino acids. V lost 3 bases and J lost 8; bases outside the gene matches: 12. Germline V CDR1 and CDR2: SGHRS, YFSETQ. Study conclusions and caveats: Reported findings indicate that, about two months after transplant, alpha-beta T cells came from several hundred expanded clones, which were derived from non-depleted graft cells. Newly made T cells mostly supplied T-cell counts and diversity one year after transplant.

A library of TCRbeta sequences, prepared with unique molecular identifiers, was generated. TCRdb reanalysed the PCR reads using MiXCR and keeps one entry per CDR3 protein. In the table there are more than 500,000 distinct CDR3 sequences, about 10% of which are singletons. This clonotype was observed many times. Its antigen is currently unknown. This sequence was found in a female patient between 2 and 15 years old who had a stem cell transplant for aplastic anemia, so the T cells may come from the graft donor. The chain couples TRBV5-1 to TRBJ2-4; 9 positions match TRBD1. Material: PBMCs, mostly from graft donor cells, obtained 180 days after TCRalphabeta/CD19-depleted stem cell transplant. This CDR3 reads CASSYGTGRYPDIQYF. The CDR3 DNA reads TGCGCCAGCAGCTATGGGACAGGGAGGTATCCGGACATTCAGTACTTC.